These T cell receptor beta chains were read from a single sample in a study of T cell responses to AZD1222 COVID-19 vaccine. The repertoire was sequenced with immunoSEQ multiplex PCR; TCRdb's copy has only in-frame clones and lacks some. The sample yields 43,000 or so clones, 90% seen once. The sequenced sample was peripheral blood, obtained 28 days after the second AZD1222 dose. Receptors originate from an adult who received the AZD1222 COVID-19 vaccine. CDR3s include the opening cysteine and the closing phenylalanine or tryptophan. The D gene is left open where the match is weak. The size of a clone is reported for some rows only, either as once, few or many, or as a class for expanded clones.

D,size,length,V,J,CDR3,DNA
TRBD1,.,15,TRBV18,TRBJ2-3,CASSPGQGNTDTQYF,TGTGCCAGCTCACCGGGACAGGGAAACACAGATACGCAGTATTTT
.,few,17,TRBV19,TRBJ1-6,CASSTSPSSSYNSPLHF,TGTGCCAGTAGTACATCACCCTCGAGCTCCTATAATTCACCCCTCCACTTT
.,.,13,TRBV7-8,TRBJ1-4,CASSRGGSEKLFF,TGTGCCAGCAGCAGGGGAGGGAGTGAAAAACTGTTTTTT
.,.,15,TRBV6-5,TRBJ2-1,CASSYSRGYLDEQFF,TGTGCCAGCAGTTACTCACGGGGGTACCTCGATGAGCAGTTCTTC
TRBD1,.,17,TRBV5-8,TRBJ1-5,CASSLLKTVRGDQPQHF,TGTGCCAGCAGCTTGCTGAAGACAGTCAGGGGGGACCAGCCCCAGCATTTT
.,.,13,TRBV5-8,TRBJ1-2,CASSYRATYGYTF,TGTGCCAGCAGTTACCGGGCCACCTATGGCTACACCTTC
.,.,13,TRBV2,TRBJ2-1,CASSPGRGSEQFF,TGTGCCAGCTCCCCTGGCCGGGGGAGTGAGCAGTTCTTC
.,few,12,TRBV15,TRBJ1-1,CATSSGFTEAFF,TGTGCCACCAGCAGTGGATTCACTGAAGCTTTCTTT
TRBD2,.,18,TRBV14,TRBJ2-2,CASSQSGLAGGNTGELFF,TGTGCCAGCAGCCAATCCGGCCTAGCGGGGGGTAACACCGGGGAGCTGTTTTTT
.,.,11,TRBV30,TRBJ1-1,CAWSLATEAFF,TGTGCCTGGTCCTTAGCCACTGAAGCTTTCTTT
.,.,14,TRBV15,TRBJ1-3,CATEHTVSGNTIYF,TGTGCCACCGAACACACCGTCTCTGGAAACACCATATATTTT
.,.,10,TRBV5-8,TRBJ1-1,CASSFRGVQF,TGTGCCAGCAGCTTTCGCGGGGTCCAGTTT
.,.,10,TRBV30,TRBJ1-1,CAWMRGEAFF,TGTGCCTGGATGAGGGGTGAAGCTTTCTTT
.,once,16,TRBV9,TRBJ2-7,CASSVYDGPLPSEQYF,TGTGCCAGCAGCGTATACGATGGGCCCCTACCAAGCGAGCAGTACTTC
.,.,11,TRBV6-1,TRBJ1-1,CASSEAWNGVF,TGTGCCAGCAGTGAAGCGTGGAATGGGGTCTTT
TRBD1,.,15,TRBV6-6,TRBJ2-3,CASRNRGGWTDTQYF,TGTGCCAGCAGAAACAGGGGTGGATGGACAGATACGCAGTATTTT
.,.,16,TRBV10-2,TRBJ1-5,CASSESSGSLKQPQHF,TGCGCCAGCAGTGAGTCGAGTGGCAGTCTGAAACAGCCCCAGCATTTT
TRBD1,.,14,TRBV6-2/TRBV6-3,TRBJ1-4,CASSDNRDRGKLFF,TGTGCCAGCAGTGACAACCGGGACAGGGGAAAACTGTTTTTT
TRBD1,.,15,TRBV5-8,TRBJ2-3,CASSLGGQGGDTQYF,TGTGCCAGCAGCTTGGGGGGACAGGGTGGAGATACGCAGTATTTT
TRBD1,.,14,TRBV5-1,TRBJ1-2,CASSLEGQGHGYTF,TGCGCCAGCAGCTTGGAAGGACAGGGTCATGGCTACACCTTC
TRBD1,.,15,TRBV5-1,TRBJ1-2,CASSWGTGANYGYTF,TGCGCCAGCAGCTGGGGGACAGGAGCTAACTATGGCTACACCTTC
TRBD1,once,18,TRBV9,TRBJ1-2,CASSVPRDRLSDDYGYTF,TGTGCCAGCAGCGTCCCACGGGACAGGCTGTCGGATGACTATGGCTACACCTTC
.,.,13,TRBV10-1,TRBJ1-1,CASSGGMNTEAFF,TGCGCCAGCAGTGGGGGTATGAACACTGAAGCTTTCTTT
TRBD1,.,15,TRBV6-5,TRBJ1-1,CASRGQGAGDTEAFF,TGTGCCAGCAGAGGACAGGGGGCAGGGGACACTGAAGCTTTCTTT
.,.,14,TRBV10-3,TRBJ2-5,CAISLTRSQETQYF,TGTGCCATCAGCCTGACTAGGAGTCAAGAGACCCAGTACTTC